This T cell receptor beta chain was retrieved from a study of T-cell reconstitution after alpha-beta-depleted transplantation in children. This clonotype appeared many times. Preparation of the TCRbeta library involved a method that used unique molecular identifiers. TCRdb itself ran the PCR reads through MiXCR, one entry per CDR3 protein. Among fewer than 90,000 distinct CDR3 sequences listed, more than 5.5% were seen once. The sequenced sample was PBMCs from the stem cell graft donor, obtained from the stem cell graft. The TCR comes from a human donor who donated a stem cell graft to a child with acute lymphoblastic leukemia.

CDR3 amino acids: CASHRGNEQFF. The CDR3 DNA reads TGTGCCAGCCACCGCGGGAATGAGCAGTTCTTC. V gene TRBV28 combines with J gene TRBJ2-1, with D perhaps TRBD2 (5 bases). Trimming left V 8 bases short and J 7 bases short, with 9 bases between. This CDR3 region has 11 residues. Germline V lookup: CDR1 MDHEN, CDR2 SYDVKM. The entire variable domain, with the rest obtained from reference TRBV28 and TRBJ2-1, is as follows: DVKVTQSSRYLVKRTGEKVFLECVQDMDHENMFWYRQDPGLGLRLIYFSYDVKMKEKGDIPEGYSVSREKKERFSLILESASTNQTSMYLCASHRGNEQFFGPGTRLTVL.